This T cell receptor beta chain was sequenced for a study of PD-1 blockade in classical Hodgkin lymphoma. Study conclusions and caveats: Lower baseline TCR diversity was reported for newly diagnosed patients than for healthy donors.

Time point of the sample: cycle 4 day 1 (C4D1), after 5 to 7 weeks of nivolumab. In every patient, relapse followed autologous stem cell transplantation, while exposure to brentuximab vedotin differed. The data were produced by immunoSEQ multiplex PCR, yet TCRdb's version contains in-frame clones alone and is incomplete. Of around 7,900 clones in the sample, approximately 78% were seen once. Germline CDR1 is LGHNA and CDR2 is YSLEER. CDR3 length equals 14 residues. V was trimmed by 0 bases and J by 7 bases, leaving 12 bases between them. With respect to this clone: The target antigen is unknown.

The sequence derives from a human donor with classical Hodgkin lymphoma. Material: peripheral blood mononuclear cells (PBMCs), obtained before the fourth cycle of nivolumab. The chain recombines TRBV4-3 with TRBJ1-2, with a tentative D call TRBD1 (6 bases). The CDR3 nucleotides read TGCGCCAGCAGCCAAGAAACAGGGCGTTTTGGCTACACCTTC. This translates into CASSQETGRFGYTF.